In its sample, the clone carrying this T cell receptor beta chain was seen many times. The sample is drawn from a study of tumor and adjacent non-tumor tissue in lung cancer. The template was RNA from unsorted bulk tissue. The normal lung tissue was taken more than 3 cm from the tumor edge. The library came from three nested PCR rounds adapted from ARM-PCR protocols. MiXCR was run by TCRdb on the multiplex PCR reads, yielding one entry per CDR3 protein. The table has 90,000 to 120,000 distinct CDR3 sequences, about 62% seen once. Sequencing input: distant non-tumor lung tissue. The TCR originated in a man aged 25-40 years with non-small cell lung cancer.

In nucleotides, the CDR3 is TGTGCCAGCAGCATACGCGCGGGGACTAGCGGGAGTGTTGGGCAGTTCTTC. Translation gives CASSIRAGTSGSVGQFF. The chain combines TRBV5-5 with TRBJ2-1; the match to TRBD2 covers 14 bases. The germline V gene has CDR1 SGHKS and CDR2 YYEKEE (reference sequence). This CDR3 is built from 17 residues. After removal of 4 bases from V and 12 bases from J, the junction contained 15 bases not matched to a gene.